Presented here are 22 T cell receptor beta chains from one specimen sequenced in a study of blood T cell repertoires in COVID-19. Here immunoSEQ multiplex PCR was the method, and the copy in TCRdb shows in-frame clones only, minus some. This table has fewer than 350,000 clones, about nine tenths appearing once. The specimen sequenced was peripheral blood. The receptors stem from a man aged 40-55 years with active or convalescent COVID-19.

V gene TRBV11-3 combines with J gene TRBJ2-7, with 10 positions matching TRBD1. J was trimmed by 6 bases and V by 5 bases; bases with no gene match: 4. The germline V gene has CDR1 SGHNT and CDR2 YENEEA. This CDR3 has 13 residues. The CDR3 DNA reads as TGTGCCAGCAGCAACCGGGACAGGGGCGAGCAGTACTTC. It codes for CASSNRDRGEQYF. The whole variable domain, filled in from reference TRBV11-3 and TRBJ2-7, reads EAGVVQSPRYKIIEKKQPVAFWCNPISGHNTLYWYLQNLGQGPELLIRYENEEAVDDSQLPKDRFSAERLKGVDSTLKIQPAELGDSAVYLCASSNRDRGEQYFGPGTRLTVT.

V and J are TRBV29-1 and TRBJ2-3; 11 bases align to TRBD2. The CDR3 contains 13 residues. Trimming removed 7 bases from V and 8 bases from J; junction bases left unmatched: 8. CDR1 and CDR2 from the germline V gene are SQVTM and ANQGSEA. DNA for the CDR3: TGCAGCGCCCTAGCGGGAGGCAGCGGTACGCAGTATTTT. This codes for CSALAGGSGTQYF.

This chain uses TRBV9 with TRBJ1-2, with TRBD1 matching over 7 bases. V lost 0 bases, J lost 3 bases, and 2 bases stayed unmatched. Per the germline V gene, CDR1 is SGDLS and CDR2 is YYNGEE. The CDR3 consists of 14 residues. The CDR3 sequence is CASSVATGDYGYTF. The DNA for the CDR3 is TGTGCCAGCAGCGTAGCAACAGGGGACTATGGCTACACCTTC.

This clone was picked up a small number of times. The chain combines TRBV19 with TRBJ1-2; 10 bases align to TRBD1. V shed 3 bases, J shed 0 bases, and the junction held 1 base outside the gene matches. This CDR3 contains 15 residues. Germline-derived CDR1 and CDR2 are LNHDA and SQIVND (reference sequence). The CDR3 nucleotides are TGTGCCAGTAGTATGGACAGGGGGACTAACTATGGCTACACCTTC. Amino acid sequence: CASSMDRGTNYGYTF.

The chain combines TRBV5-1 with TRBJ2-1; the match to TRBD1 covers 7 bases. Trimming at V came to 3 bases and at J to 4 bases, leaving 10 bases not matched to a gene. The CDR3 has 16 residues. Looked up from germline, CDR1 is SGHRS and CDR2 is YFSETQ. The DNA for the CDR3 is TGCGCCAGCAGCTACCGAGGGGGCAGTACGTACAATGAGCAGTTCTTC. Amino acid sequence: CASSYRGGSTYNEQFF. Combining the CDR3 with reference TRBV5-1 and TRBJ2-1 gives the whole variable domain KAGVTQTPRYLIKTRGQQVTLSCSPISGHRSVSWYQQTPGQGLQFLFEYFSETQRNKGNFPGRFSGRQFSNSRSEMNVSTLELGDSALYLCASSYRGGSTYNEQFFGPGTRLTVL.

This rearrangement joins TRBV7-9 to TRBJ1-5, with D perhaps TRBD1 (6 bases). The V end was cut by 8 bases, the J end by 7 bases, with 24 bases between. The CDR3 extends over 16 amino acids. Germline CDR1 SEHNR, CDR2 FQNEAQ (reference sequence). CDR3 bases: TGTGCCAGCGCAAAGATCATCGGGGGGCGCGAACAGCCCCAGCATTTT. Translated: CASAKIIGGREQPQHF.

The CDR3 coding sequence is TGTGCCACCAGTGACGAAAAGCGGGGTGAGCAGTTCTTC. This encodes CATSDEKRGEQFF. This chain uses TRBV24-1 with TRBJ2-1; 7 bases agree with TRBD2. This CDR3 is 13 amino acids long. Trimming removed 4 bases from V and 9 bases from J; junction bases left unmatched: 5. Germline CDR1 KGHDR, CDR2 SFDVKD.

V is TRBV9 and J is TRBJ1-2; no definite D call. Trimming pared 4 bases from V and 2 bases from J, leaving 21 bases between. The germline V gene has CDR1 SGDLS and CDR2 YYNGEE. This CDR3 is built from 17 residues. This chain's CDR3 is CASSTSVSLDGNYGYTF. The CDR3 DNA sequence: TGTGCCAGCAGCACGTCCGTGAGCCTAGATGGGAACTATGGCTACACCTTC.

This chain joins TRBV7-3 and TRBJ2-3, with a possible D match to TRBD2 (6 bases). The CDR3 extends over 15 amino acids. V was clipped by 4 bases and J by 2 bases, with 13 bases between them. CDR1 and CDR2 from the germline V gene are SGHTA and FQGTGA. This CDR3 reads CASSSGLLSTDTQYF. The CDR3 DNA reads TGTGCCAGCAGCTCTGGACTACTCTCCACAGATACGCAGTATTTT.

The rearrangement links TRBV28 to TRBJ1-4; D might be TRBD1 (6 bases). This CDR3 is 14 amino acids long. Germline V gene data show CDR1 as MDHEN and CDR2 as SYDVKM. V lost 7 bases, J lost 8 bases, and 17 bases lay in between. CDR3 in amino acids: CASKIQGLGEKLFF. Written as DNA, the CDR3 is TGTGCCAGCAAGATACAGGGATTGGGGGAAAAACTGTTTTTT.

In its sample, this clone was seen a few times. The V gene is TRBV2, the J gene TRBJ2-7, with D maybe TRBD2 (7 bases). Germline loops: CDR1 SNHLY, CDR2 FYNNEI. The CDR3 totals 14 residues. Trimming pared 2 bases from V and 5 bases from J, leaving 13 bases between. As DNA, the CDR3 is TGTGCCAGCAGTGAACCCCAGGGGAGGGACGAGCAGTACTTC. It is translated as CASSEPQGRDEQYF.

In its sample, this clone was seen a few times. V usage is TRBV5-5 and J usage is TRBJ2-5, with a tentative D call TRBD1 (6 bases). The CDR3 has 16 residues. V was cut by 0 bases and J by 2 bases, with 14 bases left in between. In germline, CDR1 is SGHKS, CDR2 YYEKEE (reference sequence). The CDR3 nucleotides are TGTGCCAGCAGCTTGGGTCTCCAGGGGCTACAAGAGACCCAGTACTTC. As protein: CASSLGLQGLQETQYF.

The chain couples TRBV5-4 to TRBJ2-7; 15 bases align to TRBD2. This CDR3 is built from 17 residues. Germline V lookup: CDR1 SGHNT, CDR2 YYREEE (reference sequence). After removal of 3 bases from V and 0 bases from J, the junction contained 4 bases not matched to a gene. The CDR3 loop is CASSWGLAGGLSYEQYF. CDR3 nucleotide sequence: TGTGCCAGCAGCTGGGGACTAGCGGGAGGCCTCTCCTACGAGCAGTACTTC.

The V gene is TRBV4-2, the J gene TRBJ2-7, with 8 bases aligning to TRBD2. The CDR3 sequence is 15 residues long. The trim removed 0 bases at V and 7 bases at J, leaving 8 bases unmatched. From germline, CDR1 is LGHNA and CDR2 YNFKEQ. The CDR3 region is CASSQEPGLVNEQYF. CDR3 in DNA: TGTGCCAGCAGCCAAGAACCGGGACTAGTAAATGAGCAGTACTTC.

This clone has only a few counts. The chain carries TRBV5-4 and TRBJ2-1, with 8 bases that match TRBD1. CDR3 length: 14 amino acids. Germline CDR1 SGHNT, CDR2 YYREEE (reference sequence). Germline trimming cut 4 bases from V and 7 bases from J; bases unmatched to any gene: 7. In nucleotides, the CDR3 is TGTGCCAGCAGCCGCGGACAGGGTGGTAATGAGCAGTTCTTC. It specifies CASSRGQGGNEQFF. The full variable domain, rest sourced from reference TRBV5-4 and TRBJ2-1, is ETGVTQSPTHLIKTRGQQVTLRCSSQSGHNTVSWYQQALGQGPQFIFQYYREEENGRGNFPPRFSGLQFPNYSSELNVNALELDDSALYLCASSRGQGGNEQFFGPGTRLTVL.

V and J are TRBV28 and TRBJ1-2; unclear D gene. Germline-derived CDR1 and CDR2 are MDHEN and SYDVKM. Trimming cost V 3 bases and J 4 bases, with 18 bases left between them. This CDR3 has 16 residues. The CDR3 coding sequence is TGTGCCAGCAGTTTCCCGGGAGCCCAGGAGGCCTATGGCTACACCTTC. Amino acid sequence: CASSFPGAQEAYGYTF.

The rearrangement uses TRBV11-3 and TRBJ2-1, with D possibly matching TRBD2 (5 bases). In germline, CDR1 is SGHNT, CDR2 YENEEA. The CDR3 has 15 amino acids. Trimming cost V 1 base and J 3 bases, with 10 bases left between them. The CDR3 DNA follows: TGTGCCAGCAGCTTAGGGACTCATTACTACAATGAGCAGTTCTTC. Translation: CASSLGTHYYNEQFF.

This clone appeared once. The rearrangement joins TRBV6-5 to TRBJ2-1; 7 positions agree with TRBD2. The ends lost 4 bases at V and 4 bases at J; junction bases unmatched: 7. Germline V gives CDR1 MNHEY, CDR2 SVGAGI. This CDR3 has 15 amino acids. CDR3 region: CASSSTSSTYNEQFF. CDR3 sequence (DNA): TGTGCCAGCAGTTCGACTAGCTCAACTTACAATGAGCAGTTCTTC.

The chain combines TRBV30 with TRBJ2-1; TRBD2 matches 8 bases. CDR1 GTSNPN and CDR2 SVGIG come from the germline V gene (reference sequence). The CDR3 is 14 residues long. Trimming removed 3 bases from V and 7 bases from J; junction bases left unmatched: 8. This chain's CDR3 is CAWRPSGSKNEQFF. DNA for the CDR3: TGTGCCTGGAGACCTAGCGGGTCTAAGAATGAGCAGTTCTTC.

J is TRBJ2-5 and V is TRBV10-2; 11 bases line up with TRBD2. The V gene's germline CDR1 is WSHSY and CDR2 SAAADI. Germline trimming cut 10 bases from V and 2 bases from J; bases unmatched to any gene: 9. This CDR3 is built from 15 residues. CDR3 residues: CATDVAGGLQETQYF. CDR3 DNA sequence: TGCGCCACCGATGTAGCGGGAGGGCTTCAAGAGACCCAGTACTTC.

This clone was detected only a few times. This chain connects TRBV5-4 to TRBJ1-2, with 9 bases fitting TRBD1. V lost 1 base to trimming and J lost 7 bases; unmatched junction nucleotides: 8. The CDR3 spans 15 residues. Germline CDR1 reads SGHNT; CDR2 reads YYREEE (reference sequence). The CDR3 nucleotides read TGTGCCAGCAGCTTGTGGGCCTACAGGGGGCCTGGCTACACCTTC. As protein: CASSLWAYRGPGYTF. The whole variable domain, remainder taken from reference TRBV5-4 and TRBJ1-2, is ETGVTQSPTHLIKTRGQQVTLRCSSQSGHNTVSWYQQALGQGPQFIFQYYREEENGRGNFPPRFSGLQFPNYSSELNVNALELDDSALYLCASSLWAYRGPGYTFGSGTRLTVV.

This sequence joins TRBV12-5 and TRBJ1-2; 9 bases agree with TRBD1. This CDR3 comprises 13 residues. The V gene end was trimmed by 5 bases and the J gene end by 7 bases; junction bases not matched to a gene: 5. CDR1 and CDR2 (germline): LGHNT, FRNRAP. CDR3: CASGSGQGTGYTF. In DNA, the CDR3 is TGTGCTAGTGGTAGCGGACAGGGGACTGGCTACACCTTC.